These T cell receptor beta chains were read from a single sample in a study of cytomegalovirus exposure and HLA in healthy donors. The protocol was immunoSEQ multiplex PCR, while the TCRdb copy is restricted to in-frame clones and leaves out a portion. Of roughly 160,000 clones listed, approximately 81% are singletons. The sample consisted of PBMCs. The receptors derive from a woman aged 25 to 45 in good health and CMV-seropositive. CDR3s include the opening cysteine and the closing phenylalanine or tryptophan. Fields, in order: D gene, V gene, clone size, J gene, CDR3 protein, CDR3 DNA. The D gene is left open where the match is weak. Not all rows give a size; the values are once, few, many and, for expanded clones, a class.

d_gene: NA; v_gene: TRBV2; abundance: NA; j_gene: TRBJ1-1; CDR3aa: CASSGQGYTEAFF; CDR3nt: TGTGCCAGCAGTGGGCAGGGCTACACTGAAGCTTTCTTT
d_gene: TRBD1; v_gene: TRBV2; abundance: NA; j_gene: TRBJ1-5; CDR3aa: CASRLDRSNQPQHF; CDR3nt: TGTGCCAGCAGGCTGGACAGGTCTAATCAGCCCCAGCATTTT
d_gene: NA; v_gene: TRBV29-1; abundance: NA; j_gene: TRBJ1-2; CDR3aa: CSVSQGNGYTF; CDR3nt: TGCAGCGTTAGCCAGGGAAATGGCTACACCTTC
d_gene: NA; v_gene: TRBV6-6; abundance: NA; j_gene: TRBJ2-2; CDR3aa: CASRRLRAGTGELFF; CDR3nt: TGTGCCAGCAGGAGGTTGAGGGCCGGCACCGGGGAGCTGTTTTTT
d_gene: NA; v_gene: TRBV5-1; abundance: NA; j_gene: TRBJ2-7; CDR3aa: CASSLQGSGEQYF; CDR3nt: TGCGCCAGCAGCTTGCAGGGTTCAGGCGAGCAGTACTTC
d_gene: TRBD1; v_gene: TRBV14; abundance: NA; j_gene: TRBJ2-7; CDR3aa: CASSPKGTGAREQYF; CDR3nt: TGTGCCAGCAGCCCAAAGGGGACAGGGGCGCGGGAGCAGTACTTC
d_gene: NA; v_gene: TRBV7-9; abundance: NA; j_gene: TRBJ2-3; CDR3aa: CASSLSSPGDTQYF; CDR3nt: TGTGCCAGCAGCTTATCGTCGCCGGGAGATACGCAGTATTTT
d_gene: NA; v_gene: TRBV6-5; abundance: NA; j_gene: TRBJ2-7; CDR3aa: CASTRGSSYEQYF; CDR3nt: TGTGCCAGCACCCGGGGATCGTCCTACGAGCAGTACTTC
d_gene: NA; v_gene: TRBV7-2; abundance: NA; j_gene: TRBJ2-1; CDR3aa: CASSLLQGYNEQFF; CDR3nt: TGTGCCAGCAGCCTACTACAGGGTTACAATGAGCAGTTCTTC
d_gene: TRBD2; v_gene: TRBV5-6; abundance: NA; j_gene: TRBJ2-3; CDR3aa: CASSFRDYITDTQYF; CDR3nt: TGTGCCAGCAGCTTCCGGGACTACATCACAGATACGCAGTATTTT
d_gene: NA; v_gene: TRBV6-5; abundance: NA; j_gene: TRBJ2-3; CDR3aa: CASSYGAYTDTQYF; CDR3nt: TGTGCCAGCAGTTACGGGGCGTACACAGATACGCAGTATTTT
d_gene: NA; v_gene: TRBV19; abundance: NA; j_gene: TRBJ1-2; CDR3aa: CASSIARASHGYTF; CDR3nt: TGTGCCAGTAGTATTGCCAGGGCTTCGCATGGCTACACCTTC
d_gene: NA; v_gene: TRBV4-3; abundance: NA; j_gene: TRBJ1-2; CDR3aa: CASSQGVQVTSYGYTF; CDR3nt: TGCGCCAGCAGCCAAGGGGTACAGGTGACTTCCTATGGCTACACCTTC
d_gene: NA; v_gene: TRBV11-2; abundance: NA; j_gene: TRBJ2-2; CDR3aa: CASSLETGLDTGELFF; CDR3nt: TGTGCCAGCAGCTTAGAAACGGGGTTGGACACCGGGGAGCTGTTTTTT
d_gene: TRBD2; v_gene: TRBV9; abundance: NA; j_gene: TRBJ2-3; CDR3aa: CASSEAGGTDTQYF; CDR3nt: TGTGCCAGCAGTGAAGCGGGGGGCACAGATACGCAGTATTTT
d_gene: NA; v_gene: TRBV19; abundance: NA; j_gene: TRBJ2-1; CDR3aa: CATADRSYGDEQFF; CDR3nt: TGTGCCACCGCCGACAGGTCCTATGGGGATGAGCAGTTCTTC
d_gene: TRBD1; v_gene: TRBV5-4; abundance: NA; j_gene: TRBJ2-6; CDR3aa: CASRDRGRGGANVLTF; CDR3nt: TGTGCCAGCAGGGACAGGGGGCGAGGAGGGGCCAACGTCCTGACTTTC
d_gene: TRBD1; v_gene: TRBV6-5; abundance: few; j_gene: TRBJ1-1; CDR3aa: CASSYSRRTGNTEAFF; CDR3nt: TGTGCCAGCAGTTATTCCCGACGGACAGGGAACACTGAAGCTTTCTTT
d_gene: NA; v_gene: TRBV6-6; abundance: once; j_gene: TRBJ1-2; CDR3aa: CASKEQGNYGYTF; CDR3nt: TGTGCCAGCAAAGAACAGGGTAACTATGGCTACACCTTC
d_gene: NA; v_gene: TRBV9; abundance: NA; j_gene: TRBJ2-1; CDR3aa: CASSVYPGLQFF; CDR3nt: TGTGCCAGCAGCGTCTATCCGGGACTCCAGTTCTTC
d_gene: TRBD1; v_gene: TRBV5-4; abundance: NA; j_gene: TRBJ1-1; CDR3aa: CASSLARTGYTEAFF; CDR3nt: TGTGCCAGCAGCTTGGCTAGGACAGGGTACACTGAAGCTTTCTTT
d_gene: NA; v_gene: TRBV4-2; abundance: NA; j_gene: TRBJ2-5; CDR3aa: CASSQGNGGLLQETQYF; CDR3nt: TGTGCCAGCAGCCAAGGGAACGGGGGGCTTTTGCAAGAGACCCAGTACTTC
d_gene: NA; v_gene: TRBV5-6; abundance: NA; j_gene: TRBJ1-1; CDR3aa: CASSFPAGHMNTEAFF; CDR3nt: TGTGCCAGCAGCTTTCCGGCAGGGCACATGAACACTGAAGCTTTCTTT
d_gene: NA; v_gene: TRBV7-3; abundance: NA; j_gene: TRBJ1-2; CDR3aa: CASSRTADTNYGYTF; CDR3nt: TGTGCCAGCAGCCGGACAGCGGATACTAACTATGGCTACACCTTC
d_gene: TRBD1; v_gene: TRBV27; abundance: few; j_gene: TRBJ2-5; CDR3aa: CASSLDTGEETQYF; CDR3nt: TGTGCCAGCAGTTTAGATACAGGGGAGGAGACCCAGTACTTC
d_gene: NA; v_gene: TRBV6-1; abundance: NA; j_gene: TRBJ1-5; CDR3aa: CATSTGYSNQPQHF; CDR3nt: TGTGCCACCTCAACCGGGTATAGCAATCAGCCCCAGCATTTT
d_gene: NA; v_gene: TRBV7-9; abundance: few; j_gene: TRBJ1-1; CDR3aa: CSSSSTDTEAFF; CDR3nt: TGTTCCAGCAGCTCCACGGACACTGAAGCTTTCTTT
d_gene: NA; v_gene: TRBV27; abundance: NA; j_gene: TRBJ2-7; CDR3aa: CASSPGTTDEQYF; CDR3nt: TGTGCCAGCAGTCCGGGAACCACCGACGAGCAGTACTTC
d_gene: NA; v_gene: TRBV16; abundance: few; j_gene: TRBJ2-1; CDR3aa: CASSQRGRHSYNEQFF; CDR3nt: TGTGCCAGCAGCCAGCGGGGGCGACACTCCTACAATGAGCAGTTCTTC